Reported below is one T cell receptor beta chain. Per the authors' pipeline: Estimates of nucleated cell counts were drawn from the amplification of reference gene primers. Here immunoSEQ multiplex PCR was the method, and the copy in TCRdb shows in-frame clones only, minus some. Clone size and V and J calls were adopted from that table, with D and trimming inferred from the DNA. The table shows some 270,000 clones, with 86% occurring only once. This record belongs to a study of blood T cell repertoires in COVID-19. This clonotype was obtained from an older woman who had recovered from COVID-19. The sequenced sample was peripheral blood.

The CDR3, as DNA: TGTGCCAGCAGTCGACAGGGTTACGAGCCCCAGCATTTT. Its translation is CASSRQGYEPQHF. The genes are TRBV12-3 or TRBV12-4 and TRBJ1-5; 7 positions agree with TRBD1. The CDR3 covers 13 residues. With V trimmed by 5 bases and J by 8 bases, 6 bases remained unmatched.